The text below deals with one TCR beta chain. Its antigen is not identified. The entry originates in a study of blood T cells in healthy people across ages. Then a second PCR, running roughly 7 to 12 cycles, was carried out with a sample-barcoded 5' primer and a J-beta primer mix. TCRdb fed the 5' RACE reads into MiXCR, producing one record per CDR3 protein. The sample records roughly 700,000 distinct CDR3 sequences, 49% being singletons. Findings of the study overall: Long-lived donors carried more naive CD4+ cells and greater diversity than aged donors.

The CDR3 totals 17 residues. From germline, CDR1 is SGHDN and CDR2 FVKESK. The V end lost 0 bases, the J end lost 2 bases, and 11 bases lay between the germline ends. Every donor provided 7.5 to 10 milliliters of peripheral blood. Sequenced: blood. The chain combines TRBV14 with TRBJ1-6; no reliable D call. This receptor was obtained from a woman aged 60-70 years in good health. The CDR3 spells CASSQDAVYAYNSPLHF. For the CDR3, the DNA is TGTGCCAGCAGCCAAGATGCGGTTTATGCCTATAATTCACCCCTCCACTTT.